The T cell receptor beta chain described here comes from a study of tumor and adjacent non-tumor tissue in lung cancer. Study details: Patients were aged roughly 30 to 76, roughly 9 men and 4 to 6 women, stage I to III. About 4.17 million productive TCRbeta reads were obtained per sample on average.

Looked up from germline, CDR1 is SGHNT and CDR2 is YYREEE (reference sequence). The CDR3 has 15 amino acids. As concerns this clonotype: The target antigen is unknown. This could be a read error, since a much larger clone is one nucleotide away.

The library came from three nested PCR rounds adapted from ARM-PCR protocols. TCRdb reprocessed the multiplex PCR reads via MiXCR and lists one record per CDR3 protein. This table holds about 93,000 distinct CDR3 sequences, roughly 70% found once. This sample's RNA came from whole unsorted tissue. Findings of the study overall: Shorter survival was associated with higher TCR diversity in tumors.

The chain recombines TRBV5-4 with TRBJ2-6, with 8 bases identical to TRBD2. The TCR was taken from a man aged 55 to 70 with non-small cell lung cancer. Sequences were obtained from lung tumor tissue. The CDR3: CASSLSGRGANVLSF. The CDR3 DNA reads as TGTGCCAGCAGCTTGTCAGGGCGGGGGGCCAACGTCCTGTCTTTC. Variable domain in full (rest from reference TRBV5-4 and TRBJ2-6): ETGVTQSPTHLIKTRGQQVTLRCSSQSGHNTVSWYQQALGQGPQFIFQYYREEENGRGNFPPRFSGLQFPNYSSELNVNALELDDSALYLCASSLSGRGANVLSFGAGSRLTVL.